The source of this T cell receptor (beta chain) is a study of blood T cell repertoires in COVID-19. The wider study: Acute and convalescent COVID-19 specimens originated in the United States, Italy and Spain. The cDNA or gDNA used as material had been derived from T cells, B-cell-depleted T cells, or PBMCs.

Germline loops: CDR1 KGHDR, CDR2 SFDVKD. The CDR3 is 17 residues long. The V and J ends lost 6 bases and 5 bases, in that order; junction bases with no gene match: 15. In the study's own analysis: Reference gene primers were amplified, and this amplification served to estimate nucleated cell counts. Clones were sequenced by immunoSEQ multiplex PCR, and TCRdb holds only the in-frame ones, with some missing. D and trimming come from the DNA, and the V and J calls and clone size come from that table. This table holds around 60,000 clones, 80% to 95% found once. Sequencing was performed on peripheral blood. J is TRBJ2-1 and V is TRBV24-1; 7 bases map to TRBD2. The sequence came from a woman aged 80 or over with active COVID-19. This CDR3 is CATSPSLGLADNNEQFF. In DNA form, the CDR3 reads TGTGCCACCAGTCCCTCACTGGGGCTAGCGGATAACAATGAGCAGTTCTTC.